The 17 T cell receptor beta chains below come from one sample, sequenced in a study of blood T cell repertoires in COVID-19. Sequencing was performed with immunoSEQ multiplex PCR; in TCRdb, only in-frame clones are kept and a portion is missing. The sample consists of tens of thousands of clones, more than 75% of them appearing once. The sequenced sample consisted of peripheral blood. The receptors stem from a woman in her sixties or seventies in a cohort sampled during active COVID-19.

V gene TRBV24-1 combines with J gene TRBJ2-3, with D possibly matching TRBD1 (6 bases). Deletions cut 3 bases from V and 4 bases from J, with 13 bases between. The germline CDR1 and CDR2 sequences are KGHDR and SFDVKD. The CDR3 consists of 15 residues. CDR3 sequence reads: CATSDPRTDADTQYF. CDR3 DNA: TGTGCCACCAGTGATCCCCGGACAGATGCAGATACGCAGTATTTT.

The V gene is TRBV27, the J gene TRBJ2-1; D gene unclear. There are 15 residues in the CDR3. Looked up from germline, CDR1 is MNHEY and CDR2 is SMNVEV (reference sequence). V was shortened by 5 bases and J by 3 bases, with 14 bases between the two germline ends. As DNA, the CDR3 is TGTGCCAGCAGTCCAGAAGGTAGCCGCTACAATGAGCAGTTCTTC. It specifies CASSPEGSRYNEQFF.

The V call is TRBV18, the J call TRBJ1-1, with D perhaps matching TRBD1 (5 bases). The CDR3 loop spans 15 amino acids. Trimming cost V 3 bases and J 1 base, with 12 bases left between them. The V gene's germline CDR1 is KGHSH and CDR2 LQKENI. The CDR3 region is CASSPAIRENTEAFF. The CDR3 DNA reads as TGTGCCAGCTCACCCGCTATCAGGGAGAACACTGAAGCTTTCTTT.

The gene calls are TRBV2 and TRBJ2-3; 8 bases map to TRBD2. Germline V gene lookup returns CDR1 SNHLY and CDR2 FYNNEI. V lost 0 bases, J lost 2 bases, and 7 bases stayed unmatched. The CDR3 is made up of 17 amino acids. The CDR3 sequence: CASSEAPSAGATDTQYF. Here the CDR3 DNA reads TGTGCCAGCAGTGAAGCTCCCTCAGCGGGGGCCACAGATACGCAGTATTTT.

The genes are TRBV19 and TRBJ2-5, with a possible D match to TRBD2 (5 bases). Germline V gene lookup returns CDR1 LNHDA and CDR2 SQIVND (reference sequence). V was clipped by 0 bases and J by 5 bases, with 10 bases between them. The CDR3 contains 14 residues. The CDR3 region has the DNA TGTGCCAGTAGTATAGATGGGAGTGGGGAGACCCAGTACTTC. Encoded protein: CASSIDGSGETQYF.

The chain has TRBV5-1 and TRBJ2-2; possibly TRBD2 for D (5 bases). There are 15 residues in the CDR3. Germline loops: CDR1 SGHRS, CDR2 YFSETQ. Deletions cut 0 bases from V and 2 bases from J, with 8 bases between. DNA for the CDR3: TGCGCCAGCAGCTTGGACGGGATAAACACCGGGGAGCTGTTTTTT. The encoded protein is CASSLDGINTGELFF.

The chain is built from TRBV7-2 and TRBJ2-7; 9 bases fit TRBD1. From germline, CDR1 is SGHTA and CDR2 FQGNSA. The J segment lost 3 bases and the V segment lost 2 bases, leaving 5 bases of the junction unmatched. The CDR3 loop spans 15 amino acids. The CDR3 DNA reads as TGTGCCAGCAGCTTATCAGGACAGGGGAACTACGAGCAGTACTTC. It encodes CASSLSGQGNYEQYF. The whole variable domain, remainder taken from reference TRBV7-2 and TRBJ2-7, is GAGVSQSPSNKVTEKGKDVELRCDPISGHTALYWYRQSLGQGLEFLIYFQGNSAPDKSGLPSDRFSAERTGGSVSTLTIQRTQQEDSAVYLCASSLSGQGNYEQYFGPGTRLTVT.

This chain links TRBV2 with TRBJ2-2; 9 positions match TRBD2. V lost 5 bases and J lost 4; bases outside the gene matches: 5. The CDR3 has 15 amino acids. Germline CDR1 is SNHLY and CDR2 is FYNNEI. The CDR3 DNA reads TGTGCCAGCAGTAGGACTAGCGCGGGCACCGGGGAGCTGTTTTTT. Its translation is CASSRTSAGTGELFF. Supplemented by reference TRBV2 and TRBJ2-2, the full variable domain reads EPEVTQTPSHQVTQMGQEVILRCVPISNHLYFYWYRQILGQKVEFLVSFYNNEISEKSEIFDDQFSVERPDGSNFTLKIRSTKLEDSAMYFCASSRTSAGTGELFFGEGSRLTVL.

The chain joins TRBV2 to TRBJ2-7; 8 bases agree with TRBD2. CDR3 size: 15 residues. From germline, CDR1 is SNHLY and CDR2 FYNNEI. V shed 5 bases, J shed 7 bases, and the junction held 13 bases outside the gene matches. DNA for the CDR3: TGTGCCAGCAGTACAAGCGGGAGAATCCTTCAGGAGCAGTACTTC. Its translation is CASSTSGRILQEQYF.

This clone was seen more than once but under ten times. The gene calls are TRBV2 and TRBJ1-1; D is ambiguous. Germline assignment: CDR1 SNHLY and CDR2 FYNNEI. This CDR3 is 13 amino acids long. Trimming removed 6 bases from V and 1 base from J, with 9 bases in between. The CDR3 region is CASSADGNTEAFF. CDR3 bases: TGTGCCAGCAGCGCGGATGGGAACACTGAAGCTTTCTTT.

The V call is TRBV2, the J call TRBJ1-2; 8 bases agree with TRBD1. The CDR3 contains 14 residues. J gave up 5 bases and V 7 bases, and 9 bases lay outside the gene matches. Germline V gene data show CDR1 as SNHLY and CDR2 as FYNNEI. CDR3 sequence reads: CASTRTGTLYGYTF. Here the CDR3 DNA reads TGTGCCAGCACCCGGACAGGGACTCTATATGGCTACACCTTC.

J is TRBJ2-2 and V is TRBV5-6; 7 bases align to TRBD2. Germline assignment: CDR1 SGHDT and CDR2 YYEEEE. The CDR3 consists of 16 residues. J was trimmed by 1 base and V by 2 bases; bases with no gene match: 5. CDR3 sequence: CASSFLAGVNTGELFF. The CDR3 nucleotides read TGTGCCAGCAGCTTCTTGGCGGGGGTGAACACCGGGGAGCTGTTTTTT.

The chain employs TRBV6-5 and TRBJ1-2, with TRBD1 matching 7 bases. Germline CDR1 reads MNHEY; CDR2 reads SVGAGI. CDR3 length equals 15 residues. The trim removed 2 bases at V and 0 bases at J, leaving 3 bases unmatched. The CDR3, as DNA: TGTGCCAGCAGTTACGGGCAGGGGGCTAACTATGGCTACACCTTC. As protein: CASSYGQGANYGYTF.

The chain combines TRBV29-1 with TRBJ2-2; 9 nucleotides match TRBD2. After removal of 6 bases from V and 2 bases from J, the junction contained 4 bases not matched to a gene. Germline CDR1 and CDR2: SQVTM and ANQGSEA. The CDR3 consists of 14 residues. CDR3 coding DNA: TGCAGCGTCCCCGGGACTAGCAACACCGGGGAGCTGTTTTTT. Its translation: CSVPGTSNTGELFF.

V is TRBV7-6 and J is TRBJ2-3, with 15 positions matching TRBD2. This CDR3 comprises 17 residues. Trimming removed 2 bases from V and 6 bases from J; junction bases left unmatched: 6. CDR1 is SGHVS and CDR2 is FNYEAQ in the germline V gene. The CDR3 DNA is TGTGCCAGCAGCTTAAAGGGACTAGCGGGGGGTGGGGATACGCAGTATTTT. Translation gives CASSLKGLAGGGDTQYF.

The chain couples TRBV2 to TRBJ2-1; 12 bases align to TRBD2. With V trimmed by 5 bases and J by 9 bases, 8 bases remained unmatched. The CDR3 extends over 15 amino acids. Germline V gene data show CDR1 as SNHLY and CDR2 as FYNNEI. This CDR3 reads CASSSSGRERSEQFF. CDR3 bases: TGTGCCAGCAGTTCTAGCGGGAGGGAGAGGAGTGAGCAGTTCTTC.

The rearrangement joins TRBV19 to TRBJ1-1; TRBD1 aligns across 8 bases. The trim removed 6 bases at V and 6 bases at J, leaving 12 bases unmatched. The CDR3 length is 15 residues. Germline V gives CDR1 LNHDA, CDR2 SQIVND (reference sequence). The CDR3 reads CASRSASAGGPEAFF. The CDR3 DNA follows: TGTGCCAGTAGGTCGGCGTCGGCAGGGGGCCCTGAAGCTTTCTTT.